This T cell receptor (beta chain) was captured by sequencing in a study of T cell responses to AZD1222 COVID-19 vaccine. Study results and limitations: When two AZD1222 doses had been given, Spike-specific TCR breadth and depth rose. White British donors predominated, females outnumbered males, and clonal diversity was possibly underestimated.

On this clone itself: Antigen unknown.

Clones were read by immunoSEQ multiplex PCR, and TCRdb kept only the in-frame ones, dropping some. The sample yields 75,000 to 90,000 clones, over 75% seen once. The V segment lost 5 bases and the J segment 4 bases; nucleotides outside the gene matches: 4. This CDR3 has 15 residues. Germline CDR1 reads LGHNA; CDR2 reads YSLEER. The chain couples TRBV4-3 to TRBJ1-3; 11 bases are a match to TRBD1. The source of this sequence is an adult who received the AZD1222 COVID-19 vaccine. Sequencing used peripheral blood, obtained 28 days after the second AZD1222 dose. The chain's CDR3 is CASSVGQGAGNTIYF. DNA for the CDR3: TGCGCCAGCAGCGTAGGACAGGGGGCCGGAAACACCATATATTTT.